Following are 23 T cell receptor beta chains from one sample sequenced in a study of response to subunit inactivated influenza vaccine. TCRdb itself ran the RT-PCR reads through MiXCR, one entry per CDR3 protein. The sample yields over 450,000 distinct CDR3 sequences, 13% seen once. The specimen was PBMCs from blood, collected around seven weeks after vaccination. These TCRs come from a man aged 50 to 60 who received an inactivated influenza vaccine.

This clonotype was seen more than once but under ten times. The rearrangement uses TRBV11-2 and TRBJ1-1; no clear D. This CDR3 has 13 residues. The V and J ends lost 3 bases and 5 bases respectively, with 10 bases between them. The germline gives CDR1 SGHAT, CDR2 FQNNGV. The CDR3 sequence is CASSFGRGTEAFF. CDR3 nucleotide sequence: TGTGCCAGCAGCTTTGGCCGGGGAACTGAAGCTTTCTTT.

This chain links TRBV5-1 with TRBJ2-5, with TRBD1 identical over 8 bases. CDR1 is SGHRS and CDR2 is YFSETQ in the germline V gene. Trimming took 4 bases from V and 5 from J; bases not matched to a gene: 13. The CDR3 is 16 residues long. The CDR3 spells CASSGIQGVVVETQYF. Here the CDR3 DNA reads TGCGCCAGCAGCGGAATACAGGGGGTAGTGGTGGAGACCCAGTACTTC.

This chain links TRBV11-2 with TRBJ2-3, with TRBD2 matching 8 bases. Germline V gives CDR1 SGHAT, CDR2 FQNNGV. Germline trimming cut 8 bases from V and 3 bases from J; bases unmatched to any gene: 13. The CDR3 totals 16 residues. This CDR3 reads CASHTLSGGATDTQYF. The CDR3 coding sequence is TGTGCCAGCCACACTTTATCGGGGGGGGCAACAGATACGCAGTATTTT.

This clonotype was detected only a few times. J is TRBJ2-1 and V is TRBV9; no reliable D call. Germline V gene data show CDR1 as SGDLS and CDR2 as YYNGEE. V was trimmed by 0 bases and J by 8 bases, leaving 18 bases between them. This CDR3 region has 16 residues. In nucleotides, the CDR3 is TGTGCCAGCAGCGTAGGAGATTTTGCCGAATTTGATGAGCAGTTCTTC. It translates to CASSVGDFAEFDEQFF. Together with reference TRBV9 and TRBJ2-1, the CDR3 gives the full variable domain: DSGVTQTPKHLITATGQRVTLRCSPRSGDLSVYWYQQSLDQGLQFLIQYYNGEERAKGNILERFSAQQFPDLHSELNLSSLELGDSALYFCASSVGDFAEFDEQFFGPGTRLTVL.

The V and J genes are TRBV28 and TRBJ1-2, with 10 bases lining up with TRBD1. Germline V gives CDR1 MDHEN, CDR2 SYDVKM. Trimming took 5 bases from V and 6 from J; bases not matched to a gene: 3. CDR3 length: 13 residues. The CDR3 coding sequence is TGTGCCAGCAGTCAGACAGGGGGCGATGGCTACACCTTC. It encodes CASSQTGGDGYTF.

A word on this clonotype: A read error is possible here, since a much larger clone lies one base away. V is TRBV21-1 and J is TRBJ2-2; TRBD2, the table's D call, lacks a check against the DNA. TRBV21-1 counts as a pseudogene. The CDR3 has 18 residues. The CDR3 region is CASSRGFATSGSTGELFF. In nucleotides, the CDR3 is TGTGCCAGCAGCAGAGGATTCGCGACTAGCGGGAGCACCGGGGAGCTGTTTTTT.

This chain joins TRBV7-2 and TRBJ2-1; the D is unclear. The CDR3 runs 15 residues. Germline V gene data show CDR1 as SGHTA and CDR2 as FQGNSA. Between the trimmed V and J ends, which lost 5 bases and 2 bases, there was a span of 13 bases. The CDR3 spells CASSPHSGAYNEQFF. The CDR3 coding sequence is TGTGCCAGCAGCCCCCACTCCGGAGCCTACAATGAGCAGTTCTTC.

Ten or more counts support this clonotype. The chain recombines TRBV29-1 with TRBJ1-3; no firm D call. This CDR3 has 15 amino acids. The V gene's germline CDR1 is SQVTM and CDR2 ANQGSEA. V was trimmed by 4 bases and J by 0 bases, leaving 13 bases between them. The CDR3 is CSVVGPLVSGNTIYF. Written as DNA, the CDR3 is TGCAGCGTTGTCGGTCCTCTGGTCTCTGGAAACACCATATATTTT.

The chain recombines TRBV5-1 with TRBJ1-1; unclear D gene. This CDR3 region has 16 residues. Germline V gives CDR1 SGHRS, CDR2 YFSETQ. V gave up 5 bases and J gave up 11 bases, with 28 bases separating them. The CDR3 here is CASSNYPPFLTYEAFF. The CDR3 DNA reads as TGCGCCAGCAGTAACTACCCCCCGTTCTTGACATACGAGGCTTTCTTT.

This clonotype was recorded many times. The CDR3 bases are TGTGCCAGCAGTCGACAGGGGGACTCCTACGAGCAGTACTTC. Its protein product is CASSRQGDSYEQYF. J is TRBJ2-7 and V is TRBV12-3 or TRBV12-4; 9 bases are a match to TRBD1. V lost 5 bases to trimming and J lost 0 bases; unmatched junction nucleotides: 2. The CDR3 is made up of 14 amino acids.

In its sample, this clonotype was seen a few times. The chain recombines TRBV5-1 with TRBJ2-2, with D tentatively TRBD1 (6 bases). The V gene's germline CDR1 is SGHRS and CDR2 YFSETQ. V was pared by 6 bases and J by 0 bases, with 12 bases between. The CDR3 contains 15 residues. The CDR3 bases are TGCGCCAGCAAGACCGGGACACCGAACACCGGGGAGCTGTTTTTT. Translated: CASKTGTPNTGELFF.

In this sample, this clonotype turned up a few times. The genes are TRBV12-3 or TRBV12-4 and TRBJ2-5, with 9 bases lining up with TRBD2. Unmatched junction bases numbered 4, after V lost 1 base and J lost 4 bases. The CDR3 loop spans 15 amino acids. The CDR3 sequence: CASSLGSGGGETQYF. CDR3 nucleotides: TGTGCCAGCAGTTTAGGTAGCGGGGGCGGAGAGACCCAGTACTTC.

The chain is built from TRBV5-5 and TRBJ2-1; D remains ambiguous. Germline V gene data show CDR1 as SGHKS and CDR2 as YYEKEE (reference sequence). The V and J ends lost 9 bases and 1 base respectively, with 14 bases between them. CDR3 size: 14 residues. DNA of the CDR3: TGTGCCACCTGTCCGAGTTCTTCCTACAATGAGCAGTTCTTC. Protein sequence: CATCPSSSYNEQFF.

This clonotype turned up a few times. This chain connects TRBV6-5 to TRBJ1-3, with D hard to call. V lost 2 bases to trimming and J lost 0 bases, with 8 bases between them. Looked up from germline, CDR1 is MNHEY and CDR2 is SVGAGI. The CDR3 has 15 residues. CDR3: CASSYSSSSGNTIYF. In nucleotides, the CDR3 is TGTGCCAGCAGTTACAGCTCCAGCTCTGGAAACACCATATATTTT.

The table lists this clonotype with a few counts. The chain recombines TRBV4-1 with TRBJ2-1, with D possibly being TRBD1 or TRBD2 (5 bases each). CDR1 is MGHRA and CDR2 is YSYEKL in the germline V gene. The germline V and J ends were trimmed by 1 base and 3 bases, with 16 bases remaining between them. This CDR3 comprises 17 residues. Here the CDR3 reads CASSQGIGGHNYNEQFF. The CDR3 nucleotides are TGCGCCAGCAGCCAAGGGATTGGGGGTCATAACTACAATGAGCAGTTCTTC.

There are many counts of this clonotype. The chain combines TRBV18 with TRBJ2-5, with TRBD1 matching over 7 bases. J was trimmed by 2 bases and V by 6 bases; bases with no gene match: 9. Germline loops: CDR1 KGHSH, CDR2 LQKENI. The CDR3 covers 15 residues. As DNA, the CDR3 is TGTGCCAGCTCGCACCGGGGACAGATACAAGAGACCCAGTACTTC. Encoded protein: CASSHRGQIQETQYF. Combining the CDR3 with reference TRBV18 and TRBJ2-5 gives the whole variable domain NAGVMQNPRHLVRRRGQEARLRCSPMKGHSHVYWYRQLPEEGLKFMVYLQKENIIDESGMPKERFSAEFPKEGPSILRIQQVVRGDSAAYFCASSHRGQIQETQYFGPGTRLLVL.

V gene TRBV6-5 combines with J gene TRBJ2-1; 7 nucleotides agree with TRBD2. With 4 bases clipped from V and 3 bases from J, the junction kept 9 bases outside the gene matches. The germline V gene encodes CDR1 MNHEY and CDR2 SVGAGI. This CDR3 contains 16 residues. The CDR3 DNA is TGTGCCAGCAGTTCCCGTCCTAGCGGAGGCTACAATGAGCAGTTCTTC. The encoded protein is CASSSRPSGGYNEQFF.

The sample holds a few counts of this clonotype. The chain couples TRBV18 to TRBJ2-6, with TRBD1 identical over 7 bases. The CDR3 covers 17 residues. The germline CDR1 and CDR2 sequences are KGHSH and LQKENI. The trim removed 2 bases at V and 0 bases at J, leaving 4 bases unmatched. The CDR3: CASSPLGQASGANVLTF. DNA of the CDR3: TGTGCCAGCTCACCATTAGGACAGGCCTCTGGGGCCAACGTCCTGACTTTC.

This clonotype was seen more than once but under ten times. The chain carries TRBV20-1 and TRBJ2-1, with D perhaps TRBD2 (6 bases). This CDR3 is built from 14 residues. Germline values: CDR1 DFQATT, CDR2 SNEGSKA (reference sequence). Trimming left V 1 base short and J 6 bases short, with 13 bases between. The CDR3 DNA reads TGCAGTGCTAGAGGACTAGTAGCCTCCAATGAGCAGTTCTTC. Protein product: CSARGLVASNEQFF.

V usage is TRBV20-1 and J usage is TRBJ2-5; possible D gene TRBD2, 6 bases. From germline, CDR1 is DFQATT and CDR2 SNEGSKA (reference sequence). Trimming took off 4 bases at V and 2 bases at J, with 11 bases between the two ends. The CDR3 loop spans 13 amino acids. The CDR3 coding sequence is TGCAGTGCTATCGGGGGTCAGCAAGAGACCCAGTACTTC. Translation gives CSAIGGQQETQYF.

This chain uses TRBV7-2 with TRBJ2-7; D unresolved. Germline-derived CDR1 and CDR2 are SGHTA and FQGNSA. This CDR3 has 14 amino acids. Trimming removed 2 bases at V and 3 bases at J, with 11 bases between. The CDR3 here is CASSLKASNYEQYF. The CDR3 region has the DNA TGTGCCAGCAGCTTAAAGGCCAGCAACTACGAGCAGTACTTC.

This clonotype was recorded at least ten times. The chain links TRBV28 to TRBJ1-5, with D perhaps TRBD1 (5 bases). CDR1 is MDHEN, CDR2 SYDVKM, per germline. This CDR3 contains 15 residues. Trimming stripped 5 bases from V and 6 bases from J, with 17 bases between. CDR3: CASSPLRDAPQPQHF. The CDR3 nucleotides are TGTGCCAGCAGTCCCCTTCGGGACGCCCCTCAGCCCCAGCATTTT. The complete variable domain, with remaining parts taken from reference TRBV28 and TRBJ1-5, reads DVKVTQSSRYLVKRTGEKVFLECVQDMDHENMFWYRQDPGLGLRLIYFSYDVKMKEKGDIPEGYSVSREKKERFSLILESASTNQTSMYLCASSPLRDAPQPQHFGDGTRLSIL.

In this sample, this clonotype turned up many times. J is TRBJ2-1 and V is TRBV5-1; TRBD1 matches 7 bases. V lost 1 base, J lost 5 bases, and 3 bases stayed unmatched. Germline CDR1 reads SGHRS; CDR2 reads YFSETQ. This CDR3 region has 14 residues. CDR3 sequence reads: CASSLWTGDNEQFF. CDR3 bases: TGCGCCAGCAGCTTGTGGACAGGCGACAATGAGCAGTTCTTC. The whole variable domain, remainder taken from reference TRBV5-1 and TRBJ2-1, is KAGVTQTPRYLIKTRGQQVTLSCSPISGHRSVSWYQQTPGQGLQFLFEYFSETQRNKGNFPGRFSGRQFSNSRSEMNVSTLELGDSALYLCASSLWTGDNEQFFGPGTRLTVL.